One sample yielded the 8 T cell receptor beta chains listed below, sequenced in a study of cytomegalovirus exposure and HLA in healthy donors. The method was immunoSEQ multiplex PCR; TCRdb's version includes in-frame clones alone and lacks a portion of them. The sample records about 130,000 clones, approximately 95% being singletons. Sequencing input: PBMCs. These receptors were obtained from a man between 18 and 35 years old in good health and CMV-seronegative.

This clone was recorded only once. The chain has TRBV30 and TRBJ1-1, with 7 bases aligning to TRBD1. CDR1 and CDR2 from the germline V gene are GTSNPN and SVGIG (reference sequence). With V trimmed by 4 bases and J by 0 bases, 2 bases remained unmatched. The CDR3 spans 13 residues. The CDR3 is CAWTGTVNTEAFF. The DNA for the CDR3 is TGTGCCTGGACCGGGACAGTGAACACTGAAGCTTTCTTT.

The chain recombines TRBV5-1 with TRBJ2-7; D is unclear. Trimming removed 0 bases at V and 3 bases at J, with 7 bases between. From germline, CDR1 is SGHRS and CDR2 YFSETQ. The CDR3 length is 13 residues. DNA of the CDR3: TGCGCCAGCAGCTTGGACGCAGTCTACGAGCAGTACTTC. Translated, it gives CASSLDAVYEQYF.

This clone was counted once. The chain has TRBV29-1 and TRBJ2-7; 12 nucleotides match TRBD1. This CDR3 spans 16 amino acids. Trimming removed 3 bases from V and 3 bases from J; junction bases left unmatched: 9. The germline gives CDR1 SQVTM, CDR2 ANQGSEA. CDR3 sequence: CSVDKGGTGGFYEQYF. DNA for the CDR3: TGCAGCGTTGACAAGGGTGGGACAGGGGGCTTCTACGAGCAGTACTTC.

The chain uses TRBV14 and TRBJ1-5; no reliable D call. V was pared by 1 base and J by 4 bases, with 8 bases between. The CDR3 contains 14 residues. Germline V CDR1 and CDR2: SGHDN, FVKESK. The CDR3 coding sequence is TGTGCCAGCAGCCAAGTTGGGCCGAATCAGCCCCAGCATTTT. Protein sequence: CASSQVGPNQPQHF.

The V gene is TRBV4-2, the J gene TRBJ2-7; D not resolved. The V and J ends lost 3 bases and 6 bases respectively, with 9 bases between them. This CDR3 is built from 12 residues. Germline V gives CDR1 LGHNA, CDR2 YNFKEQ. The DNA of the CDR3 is TGTGCCAGCAGCCACACGTCGGGCGAGCAGTACTTC. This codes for CASSHTSGEQYF.

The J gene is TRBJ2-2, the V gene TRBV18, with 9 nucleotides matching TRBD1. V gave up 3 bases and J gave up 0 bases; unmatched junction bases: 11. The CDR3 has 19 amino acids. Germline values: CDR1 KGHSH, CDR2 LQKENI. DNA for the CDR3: TGTGCCAGCTCACCGTTTGGGACAGGGAGAATGACGAACACCGGGGAGCTGTTTTTT. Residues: CASSPFGTGRMTNTGELFF.

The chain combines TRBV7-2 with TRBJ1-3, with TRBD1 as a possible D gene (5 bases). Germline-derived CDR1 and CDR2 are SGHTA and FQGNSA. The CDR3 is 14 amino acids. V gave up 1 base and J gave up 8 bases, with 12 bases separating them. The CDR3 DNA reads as TGTGCCAGCAGCTTAGAGGCAGGGTTGGACACCATATATTTT. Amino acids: CASSLEAGLDTIYF.

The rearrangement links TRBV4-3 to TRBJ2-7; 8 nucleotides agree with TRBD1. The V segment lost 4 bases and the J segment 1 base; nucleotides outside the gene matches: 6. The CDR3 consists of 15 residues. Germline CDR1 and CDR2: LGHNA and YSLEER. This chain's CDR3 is CASSPGRTGSYEQYF. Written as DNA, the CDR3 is TGCGCCAGCAGCCCTGGTCGGACAGGGTCCTACGAGCAGTACTTC.